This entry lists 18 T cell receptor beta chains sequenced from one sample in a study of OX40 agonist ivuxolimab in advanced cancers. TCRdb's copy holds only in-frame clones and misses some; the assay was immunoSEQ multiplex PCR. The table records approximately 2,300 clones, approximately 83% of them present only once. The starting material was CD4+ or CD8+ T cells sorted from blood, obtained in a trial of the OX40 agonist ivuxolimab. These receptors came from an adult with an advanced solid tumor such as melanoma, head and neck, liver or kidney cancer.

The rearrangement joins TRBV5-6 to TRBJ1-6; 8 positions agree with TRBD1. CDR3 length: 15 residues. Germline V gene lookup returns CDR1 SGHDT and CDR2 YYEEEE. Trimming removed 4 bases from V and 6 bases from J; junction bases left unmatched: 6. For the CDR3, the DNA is TGTGCCAGCAGCCCCTACGGACAGGGTAATTCACCCCTCCACTTT. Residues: CASSPYGQGNSPLHF.

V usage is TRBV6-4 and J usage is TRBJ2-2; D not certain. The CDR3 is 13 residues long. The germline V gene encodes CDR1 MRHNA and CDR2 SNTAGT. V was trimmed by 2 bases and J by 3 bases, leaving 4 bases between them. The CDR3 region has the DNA TGTGCCAGCAGTGACAGGGACACCGGGGAGCTGTTTTTT. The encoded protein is CASSDRDTGELFF.

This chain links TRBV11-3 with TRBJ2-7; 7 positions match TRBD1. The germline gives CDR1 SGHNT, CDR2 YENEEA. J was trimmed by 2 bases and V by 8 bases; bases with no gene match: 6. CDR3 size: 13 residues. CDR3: CASGGQVTYEQYF. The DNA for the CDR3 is TGTGCCAGCGGAGGACAGGTTACCTACGAGCAGTACTTC.

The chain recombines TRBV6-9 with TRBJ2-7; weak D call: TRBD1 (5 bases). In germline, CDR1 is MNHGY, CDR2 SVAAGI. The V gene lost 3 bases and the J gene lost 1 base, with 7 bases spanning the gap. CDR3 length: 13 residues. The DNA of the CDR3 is TGTGCCAGCAGTTACCCAGGGTCCTACGAGCAGTACTTC. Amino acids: CASSYPGSYEQYF.

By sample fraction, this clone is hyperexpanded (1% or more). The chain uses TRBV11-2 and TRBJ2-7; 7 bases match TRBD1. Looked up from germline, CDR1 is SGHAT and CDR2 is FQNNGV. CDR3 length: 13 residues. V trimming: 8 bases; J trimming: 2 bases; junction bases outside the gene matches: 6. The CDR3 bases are TGTGCCAGCGGAGGACAGGTTACCTACGAGCAGTACTTC. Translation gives CASGGQVTYEQYF.

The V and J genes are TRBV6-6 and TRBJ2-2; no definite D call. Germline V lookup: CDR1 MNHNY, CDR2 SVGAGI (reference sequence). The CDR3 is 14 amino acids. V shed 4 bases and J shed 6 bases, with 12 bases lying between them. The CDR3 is CASSSNPEAGELFF. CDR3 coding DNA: TGTGCCAGCAGTTCCAACCCAGAAGCCGGGGAGCTGTTTTTT.

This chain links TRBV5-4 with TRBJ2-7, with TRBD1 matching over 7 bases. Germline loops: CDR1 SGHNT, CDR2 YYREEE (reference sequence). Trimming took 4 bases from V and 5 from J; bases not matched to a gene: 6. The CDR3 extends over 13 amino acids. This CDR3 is CASSPDRAHEQYF. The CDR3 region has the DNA TGTGCCAGCAGCCCCGACAGGGCCCACGAGCAGTACTTC. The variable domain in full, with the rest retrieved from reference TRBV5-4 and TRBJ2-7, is ETGVTQSPTHLIKTRGQQVTLRCSSQSGHNTVSWYQQALGQGPQFIFQYYREEENGRGNFPPRFSGLQFPNYSSELNVNALELDDSALYLCASSPDRAHEQYFGPGTRLTVT.

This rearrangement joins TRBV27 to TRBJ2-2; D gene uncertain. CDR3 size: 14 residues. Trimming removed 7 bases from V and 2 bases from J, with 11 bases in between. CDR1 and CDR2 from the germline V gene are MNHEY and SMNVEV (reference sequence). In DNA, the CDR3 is TGTGCCAGCACCAACAGATTCAACACCGGGGAGCTGTTTTTT. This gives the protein CASTNRFNTGELFF.

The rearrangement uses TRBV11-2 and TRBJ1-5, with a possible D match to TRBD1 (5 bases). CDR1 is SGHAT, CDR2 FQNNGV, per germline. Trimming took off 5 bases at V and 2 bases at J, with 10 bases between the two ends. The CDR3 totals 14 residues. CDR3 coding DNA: TGTGCCAGCAGCCGAGCGGGGGGCAATCAGCCCCAGCATTTT. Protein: CASSRAGGNQPQHF.

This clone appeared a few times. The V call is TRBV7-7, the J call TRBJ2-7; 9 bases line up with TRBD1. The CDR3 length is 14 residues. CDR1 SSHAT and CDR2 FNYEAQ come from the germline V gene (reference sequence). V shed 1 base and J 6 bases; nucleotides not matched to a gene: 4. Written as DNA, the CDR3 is TGTGCCAGCAGCTTAGGGACAGGGGTTGGCGAGCAGTACTTC. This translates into CASSLGTGVGEQYF.

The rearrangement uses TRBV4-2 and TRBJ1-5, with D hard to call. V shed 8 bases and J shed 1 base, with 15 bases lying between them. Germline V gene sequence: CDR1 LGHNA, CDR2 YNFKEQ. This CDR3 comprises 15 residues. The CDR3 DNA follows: TGTGCCAGCGCCGATTTGGACGTGAGCAATCAGCCCCAGCATTTT. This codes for CASADLDVSNQPQHF.

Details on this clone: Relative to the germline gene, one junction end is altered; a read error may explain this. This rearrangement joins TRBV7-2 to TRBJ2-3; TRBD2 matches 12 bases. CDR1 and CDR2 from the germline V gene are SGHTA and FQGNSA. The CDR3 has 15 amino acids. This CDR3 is CASSITSGGRTDRIF. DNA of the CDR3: TGTGCCAGCAGCATCACTAGCGGGGGGCGGACCGACCGTATTTTT.

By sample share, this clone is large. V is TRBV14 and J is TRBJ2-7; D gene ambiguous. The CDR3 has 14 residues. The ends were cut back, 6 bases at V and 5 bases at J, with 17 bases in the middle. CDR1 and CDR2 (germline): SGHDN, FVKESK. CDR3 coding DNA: TGTGCCAGCAGTCAACGGACGGGTCGGGACGAGCAGTACTTC. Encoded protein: CASSQRTGRDEQYF.

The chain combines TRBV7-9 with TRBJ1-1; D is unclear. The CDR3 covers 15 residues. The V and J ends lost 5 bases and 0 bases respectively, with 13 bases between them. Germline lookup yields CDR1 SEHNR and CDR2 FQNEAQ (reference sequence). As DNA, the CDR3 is TGTGCCAGCAGCCTACGAAAAGGCATGAACACTGAAGCTTTCTTT. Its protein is CASSLRKGMNTEAFF.

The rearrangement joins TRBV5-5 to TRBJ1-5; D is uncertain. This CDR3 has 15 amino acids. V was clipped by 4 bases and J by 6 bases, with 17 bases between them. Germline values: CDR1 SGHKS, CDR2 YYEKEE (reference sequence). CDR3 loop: CASSPLDGLGQPQHF. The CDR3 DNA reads TGTGCCAGCAGCCCCTTGGACGGGTTGGGTCAGCCCCAGCATTTT.

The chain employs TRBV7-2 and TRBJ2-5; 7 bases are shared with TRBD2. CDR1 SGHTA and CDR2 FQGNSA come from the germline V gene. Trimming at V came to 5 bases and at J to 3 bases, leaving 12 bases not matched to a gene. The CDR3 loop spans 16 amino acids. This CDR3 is CASSRSLGGGKETQYF. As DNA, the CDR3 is TGTGCCAGCAGCAGGAGCTTGGGCGGGGGAAAAGAGACCCAGTACTTC.

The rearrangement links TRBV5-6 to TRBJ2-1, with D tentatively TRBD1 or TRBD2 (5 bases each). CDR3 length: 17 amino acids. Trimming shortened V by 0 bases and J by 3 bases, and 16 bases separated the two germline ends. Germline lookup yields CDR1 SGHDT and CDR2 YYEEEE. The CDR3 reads CASSLASRDQYYNEQFF. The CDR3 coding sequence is TGTGCCAGCAGCTTGGCTTCCCGGGACCAGTACTACAATGAGCAGTTCTTC. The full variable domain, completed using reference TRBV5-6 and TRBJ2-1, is DAGVTQSPTHLIKTRGQQVTLRCSPKSGHDTVSWYQQALGQGPQFIFQYYEEEERQRGNFPDRFSGHQFPNYSSELNVNALLLGDSALYLCASSLASRDQYYNEQFFGPGTRLTVL.

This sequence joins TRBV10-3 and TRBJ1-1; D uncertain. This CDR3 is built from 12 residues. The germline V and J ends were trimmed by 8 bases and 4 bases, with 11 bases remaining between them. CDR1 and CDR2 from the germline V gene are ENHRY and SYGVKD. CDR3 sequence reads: CAIAPGPTEAFF. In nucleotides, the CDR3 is TGTGCCATCGCTCCCGGACCCACTGAAGCTTTCTTT.